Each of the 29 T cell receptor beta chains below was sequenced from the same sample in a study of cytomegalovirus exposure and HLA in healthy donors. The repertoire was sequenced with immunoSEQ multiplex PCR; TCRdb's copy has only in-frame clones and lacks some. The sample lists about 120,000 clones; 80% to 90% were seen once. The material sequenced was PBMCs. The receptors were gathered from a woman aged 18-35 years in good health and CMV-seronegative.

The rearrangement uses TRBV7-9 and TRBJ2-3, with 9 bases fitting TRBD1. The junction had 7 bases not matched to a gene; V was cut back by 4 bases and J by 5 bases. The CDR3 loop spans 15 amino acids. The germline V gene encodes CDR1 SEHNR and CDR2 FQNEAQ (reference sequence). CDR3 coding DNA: TGTGCCAGCAGCTGGGGACAGGGTGTAGGAGATACGCAGTATTTT. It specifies CASSWGQGVGDTQYF.

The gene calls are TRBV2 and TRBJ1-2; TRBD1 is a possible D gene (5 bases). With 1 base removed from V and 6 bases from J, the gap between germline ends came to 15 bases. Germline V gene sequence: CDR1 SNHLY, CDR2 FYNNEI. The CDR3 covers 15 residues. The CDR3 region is CASSEVGRQQHGYTF. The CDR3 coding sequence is TGTGCCAGCAGTGAAGTAGGTAGACAGCAGCATGGCTACACCTTC.

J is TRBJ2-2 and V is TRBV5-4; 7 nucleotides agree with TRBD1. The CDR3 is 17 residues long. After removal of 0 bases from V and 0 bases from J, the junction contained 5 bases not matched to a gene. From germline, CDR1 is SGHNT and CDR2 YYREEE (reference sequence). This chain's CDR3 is CASSLGNRGTNTGELFF. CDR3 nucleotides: TGTGCCAGCAGCTTGGGTAACAGGGGCACGAACACCGGGGAGCTGTTTTTT.

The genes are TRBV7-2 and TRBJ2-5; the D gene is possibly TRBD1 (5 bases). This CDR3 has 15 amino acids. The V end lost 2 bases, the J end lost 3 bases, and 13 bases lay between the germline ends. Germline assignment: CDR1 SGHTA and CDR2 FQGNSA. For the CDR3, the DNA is TGTGCCAGCAGCTTATTGGGGCTTGTGGAAGAGACCCAGTACTTC. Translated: CASSLLGLVEETQYF.

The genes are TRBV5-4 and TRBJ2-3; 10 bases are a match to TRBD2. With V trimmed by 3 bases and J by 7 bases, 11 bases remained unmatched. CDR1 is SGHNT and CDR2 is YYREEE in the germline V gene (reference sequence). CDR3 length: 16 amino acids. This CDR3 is CASSSLAGALPNTQYF. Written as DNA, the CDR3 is TGTGCCAGCAGCTCCCTAGCGGGGGCGCTCCCTAATACGCAGTATTTT.

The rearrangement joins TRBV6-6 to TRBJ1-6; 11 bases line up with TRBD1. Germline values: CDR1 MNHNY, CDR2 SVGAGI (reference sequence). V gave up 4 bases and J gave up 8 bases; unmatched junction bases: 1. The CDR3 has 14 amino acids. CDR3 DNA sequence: TGTGCCAGCAGTTGGGACAGGGGGTATTCACCCCTCCACTTT. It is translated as CASSWDRGYSPLHF.

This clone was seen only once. CDR3: CASSLRARNQPQHF. The CDR3 bases are TGTGCCAGCAGTTTGAGGGCTCGCAATCAGCCCCAGCATTTT. The chain carries TRBV6-5 and TRBJ1-5; D remains unclear. CDR1 is MNHEY, CDR2 SVGAGI, per germline. The CDR3 contains 14 residues. Between the trimmed V and J ends, which lost 4 bases and 2 bases, there was a span of 9 bases.

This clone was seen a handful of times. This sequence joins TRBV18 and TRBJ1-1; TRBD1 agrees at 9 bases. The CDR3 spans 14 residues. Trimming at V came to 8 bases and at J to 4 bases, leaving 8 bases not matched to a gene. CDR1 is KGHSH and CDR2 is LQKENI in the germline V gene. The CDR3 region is CASTRDRVSTEAFF. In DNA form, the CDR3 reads TGTGCCAGCACCCGGGACAGGGTGTCCACTGAAGCTTTCTTT.

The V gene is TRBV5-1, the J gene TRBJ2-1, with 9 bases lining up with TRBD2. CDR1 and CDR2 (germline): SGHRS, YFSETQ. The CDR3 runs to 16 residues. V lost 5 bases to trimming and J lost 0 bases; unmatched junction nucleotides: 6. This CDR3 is CASSSKRGASYNEQFF. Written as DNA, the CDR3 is TGCGCCAGCAGTTCGAAGCGGGGGGCCTCCTACAATGAGCAGTTCTTC.

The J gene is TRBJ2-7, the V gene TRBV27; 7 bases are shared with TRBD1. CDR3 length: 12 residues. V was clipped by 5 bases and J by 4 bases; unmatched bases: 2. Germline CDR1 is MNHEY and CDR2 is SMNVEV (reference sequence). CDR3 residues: CASSLQGYEQYF. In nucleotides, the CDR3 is TGTGCCAGCAGTCTACAGGGGTACGAGCAGTACTTC.

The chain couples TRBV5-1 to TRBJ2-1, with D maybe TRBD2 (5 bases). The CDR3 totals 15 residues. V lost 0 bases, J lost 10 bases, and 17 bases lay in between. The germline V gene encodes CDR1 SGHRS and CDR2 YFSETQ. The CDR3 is CASSLAVAWGREQFF. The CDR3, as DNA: TGCGCCAGCAGCTTGGCAGTAGCGTGGGGAAGAGAGCAGTTCTTC.

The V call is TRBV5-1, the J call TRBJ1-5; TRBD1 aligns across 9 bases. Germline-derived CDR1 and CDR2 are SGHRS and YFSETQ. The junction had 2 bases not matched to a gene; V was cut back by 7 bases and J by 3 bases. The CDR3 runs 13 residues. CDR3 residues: CASGQGPNQPQHF. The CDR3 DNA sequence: TGCGCCAGCGGACAGGGGCCCAATCAGCCCCAGCATTTT.

DNA of the CDR3: TGTGCCAGCAGCTTGGTCCTATCCGGGGATAGCAATCAGCCCCAGCATTTT. This translates into CASSLVLSGDSNQPQHF. The chain carries TRBV5-5 and TRBJ1-5; D unclear. Trimming stripped 0 bases from V and 0 bases from J, with 13 bases between. The CDR3 is 17 residues long. Germline CDR1 reads SGHKS; CDR2 reads YYEKEE (reference sequence).

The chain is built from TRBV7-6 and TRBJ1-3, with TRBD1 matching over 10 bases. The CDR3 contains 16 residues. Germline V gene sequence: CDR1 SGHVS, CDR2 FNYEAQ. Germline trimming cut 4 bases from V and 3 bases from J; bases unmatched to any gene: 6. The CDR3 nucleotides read TGTGCCAGCAGCTCCAGACAGGGGGCACGTGGAAACACCATATATTTT. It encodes CASSSRQGARGNTIYF.

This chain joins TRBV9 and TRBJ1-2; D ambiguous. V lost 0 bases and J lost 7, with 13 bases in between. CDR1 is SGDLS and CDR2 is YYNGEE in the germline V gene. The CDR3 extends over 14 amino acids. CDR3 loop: CASSVDDLRVGYTF. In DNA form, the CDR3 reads TGTGCCAGCAGCGTAGACGACTTGAGGGTTGGCTACACCTTC.

In DNA form, the CDR3 reads TGCGCCAGCAGCCCCTCCCGGGGGACTAGCAGATACGAGCAGTACTTC. This encodes CASSPSRGTSRYEQYF. The J gene is TRBJ2-7, the V gene TRBV5-1; 9 nucleotides agree with TRBD2. The CDR3 contains 16 residues. The trim removed 4 bases at V and 4 bases at J, leaving 12 bases unmatched. Germline V lookup: CDR1 SGHRS, CDR2 YFSETQ.

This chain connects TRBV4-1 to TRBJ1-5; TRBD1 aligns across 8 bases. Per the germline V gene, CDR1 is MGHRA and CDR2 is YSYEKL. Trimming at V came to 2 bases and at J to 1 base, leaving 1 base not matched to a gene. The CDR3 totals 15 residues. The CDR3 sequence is CASSQQGASNQPQHF. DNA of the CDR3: TGCGCCAGCAGCCAACAGGGGGCAAGCAATCAGCCCCAGCATTTT.

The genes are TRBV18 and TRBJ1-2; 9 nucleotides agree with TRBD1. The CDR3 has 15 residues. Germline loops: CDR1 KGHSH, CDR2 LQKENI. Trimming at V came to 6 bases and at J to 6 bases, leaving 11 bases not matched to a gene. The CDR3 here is CASSQRTGAVDGYTF. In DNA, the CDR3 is TGTGCCAGCTCCCAAAGGACAGGGGCGGTGGATGGCTACACCTTC.

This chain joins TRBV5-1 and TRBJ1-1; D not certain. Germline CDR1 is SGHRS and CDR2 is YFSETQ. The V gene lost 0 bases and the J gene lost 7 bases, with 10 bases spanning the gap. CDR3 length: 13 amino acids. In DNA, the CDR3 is TGCGCCAGCAGCTTGGCCGTTGAGGGTGAAGCTTTCTTT. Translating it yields CASSLAVEGEAFF.

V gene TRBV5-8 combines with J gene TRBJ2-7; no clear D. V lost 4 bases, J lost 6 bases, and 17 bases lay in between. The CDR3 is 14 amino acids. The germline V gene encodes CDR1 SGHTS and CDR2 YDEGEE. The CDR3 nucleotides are TGTGCCAGCAGCCTCCCATTGAGTGCTGGCGAGCAGTACTTC. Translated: CASSLPLSAGEQYF.

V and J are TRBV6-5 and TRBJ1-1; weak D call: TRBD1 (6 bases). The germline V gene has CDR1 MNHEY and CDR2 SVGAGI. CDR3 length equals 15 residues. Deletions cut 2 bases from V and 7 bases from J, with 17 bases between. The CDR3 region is CASSYRQAADHEAFF. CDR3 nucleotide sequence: TGTGCCAGCAGTTACAGACAGGCCGCCGACCATGAAGCTTTCTTT.

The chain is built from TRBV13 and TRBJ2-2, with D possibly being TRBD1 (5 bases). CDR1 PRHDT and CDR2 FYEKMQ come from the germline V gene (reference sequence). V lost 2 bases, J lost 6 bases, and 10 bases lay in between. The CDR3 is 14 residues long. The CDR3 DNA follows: TGTGCCAGCAGCTTAACTCAGGGCGCCGGGGAGCTGTTTTTT. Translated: CASSLTQGAGELFF.

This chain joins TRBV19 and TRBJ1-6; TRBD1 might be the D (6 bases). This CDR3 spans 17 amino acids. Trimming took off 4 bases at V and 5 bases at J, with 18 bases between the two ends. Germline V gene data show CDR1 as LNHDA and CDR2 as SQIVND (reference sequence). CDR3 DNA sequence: TGTGCCAGTAGTAGCCGGGGGGGGGCCCTACATAATTCACCCCTCCACTTT. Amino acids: CASSSRGGALHNSPLHF. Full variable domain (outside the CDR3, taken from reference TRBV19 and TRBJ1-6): DGGITQSPKYLFRKEGQNVTLSCEQNLNHDAMYWYRQDPGQGLRLIYYSQIVNDFQKGDIAEGYSVSREKKESFPLTVTSAQKNPTAFYLCASSSRGGALHNSPLHFGNGTRLTVT.

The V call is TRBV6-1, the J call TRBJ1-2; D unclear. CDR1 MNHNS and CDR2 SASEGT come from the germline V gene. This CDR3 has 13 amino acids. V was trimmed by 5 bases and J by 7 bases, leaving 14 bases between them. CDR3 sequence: CASSQSGIRGYTF. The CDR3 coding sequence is TGTGCCAGCAGTCAATCCGGGATTCGTGGCTACACCTTC.

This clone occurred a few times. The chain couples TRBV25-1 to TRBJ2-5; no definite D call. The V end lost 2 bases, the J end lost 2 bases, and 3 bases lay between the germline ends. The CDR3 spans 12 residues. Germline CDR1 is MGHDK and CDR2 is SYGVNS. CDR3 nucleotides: TGTGCCAGCAGTGAACAGCAAGAGACCCAGTACTTC. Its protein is CASSEQQETQYF.

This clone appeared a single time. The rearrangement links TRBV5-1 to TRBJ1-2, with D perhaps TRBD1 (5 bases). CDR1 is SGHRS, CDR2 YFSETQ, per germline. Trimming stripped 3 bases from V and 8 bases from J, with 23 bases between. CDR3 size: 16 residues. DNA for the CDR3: TGCGCCAGCAGCTCTTCTGGGACTTCCTACCCGCGGGGCTACACCTTC. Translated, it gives CASSSSGTSYPRGYTF.

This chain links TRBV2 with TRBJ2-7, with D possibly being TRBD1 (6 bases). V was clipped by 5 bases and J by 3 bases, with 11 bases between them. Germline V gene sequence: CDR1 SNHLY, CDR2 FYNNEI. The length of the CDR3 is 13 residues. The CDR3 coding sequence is TGTGCCAGCAGTTTTGACAGGAACTACGAGCAGTACTTC. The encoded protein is CASSFDRNYEQYF.

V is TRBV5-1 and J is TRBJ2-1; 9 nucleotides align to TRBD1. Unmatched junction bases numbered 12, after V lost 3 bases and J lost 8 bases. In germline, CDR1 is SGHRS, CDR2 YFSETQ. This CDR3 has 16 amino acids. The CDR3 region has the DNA TGCGCCAGCAGCTCCGTCCCGGGACAGGGTGGACATGAGCAGTTCTTC. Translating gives CASSSVPGQGGHEQFF.

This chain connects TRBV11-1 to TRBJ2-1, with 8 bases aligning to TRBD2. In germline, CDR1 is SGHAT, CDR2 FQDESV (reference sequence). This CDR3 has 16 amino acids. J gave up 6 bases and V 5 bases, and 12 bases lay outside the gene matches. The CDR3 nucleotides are TGTGCCAGCAGCCTTCCCGGACTAGCTCCCCGCAATGAGCAGTTCTTC. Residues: CASSLPGLAPRNEQFF.